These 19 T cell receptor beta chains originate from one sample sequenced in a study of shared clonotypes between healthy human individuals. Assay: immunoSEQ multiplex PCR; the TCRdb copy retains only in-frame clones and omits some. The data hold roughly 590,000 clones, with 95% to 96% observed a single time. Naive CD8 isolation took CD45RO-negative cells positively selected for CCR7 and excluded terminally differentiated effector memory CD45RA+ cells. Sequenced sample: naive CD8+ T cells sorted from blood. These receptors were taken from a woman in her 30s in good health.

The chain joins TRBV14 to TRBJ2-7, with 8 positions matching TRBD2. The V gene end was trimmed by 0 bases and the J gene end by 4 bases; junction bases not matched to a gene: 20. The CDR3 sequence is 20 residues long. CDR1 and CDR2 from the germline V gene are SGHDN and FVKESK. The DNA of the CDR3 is TGTGCCAGCAGCCAAGATTCCACTGGGCTAGCGGGCCCTGGGATTTACGAGCAGTACTTC. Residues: CASSQDSTGLAGPGIYEQYF. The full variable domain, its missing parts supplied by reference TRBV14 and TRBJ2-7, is EAGVTQFPSHSVIEKGQTVTLRCDPISGHDNLYWYRRVMGKEIKFLLHFVKESKQDESGMPNNRFLAERTGGTYSTLKVQPAELEDSGVYFCASSQDSTGLAGPGIYEQYFGPGTRLTVT.

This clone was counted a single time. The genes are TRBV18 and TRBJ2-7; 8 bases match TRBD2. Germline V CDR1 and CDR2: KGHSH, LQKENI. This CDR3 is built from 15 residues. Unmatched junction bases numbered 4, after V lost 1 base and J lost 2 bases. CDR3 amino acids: CASSPLAGSPYEQYF. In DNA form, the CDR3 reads TGTGCCAGCTCACCACTAGCGGGGTCCCCCTACGAGCAGTACTTC.

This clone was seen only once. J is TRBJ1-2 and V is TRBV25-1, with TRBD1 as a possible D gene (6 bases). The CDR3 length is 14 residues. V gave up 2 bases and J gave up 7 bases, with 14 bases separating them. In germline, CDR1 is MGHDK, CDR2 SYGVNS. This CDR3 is CASSEQGQGIGYTF. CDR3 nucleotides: TGTGCCAGCAGTGAACAGGGGCAGGGGATTGGCTACACCTTC.

CDR3 sequence reads: CALRGATSYEQYF. The CDR3, as DNA: TGTGCCCTCCGGGGGGCCACCTCCTACGAGCAGTACTTC. This sequence joins TRBV10-3 and TRBJ2-7, with D tentatively TRBD2 (7 bases). V was trimmed by 11 bases and J by 0 bases, leaving 14 bases between them. The CDR3 sequence is 13 residues long. Germline CDR1 and CDR2: ENHRY and SYGVKD.

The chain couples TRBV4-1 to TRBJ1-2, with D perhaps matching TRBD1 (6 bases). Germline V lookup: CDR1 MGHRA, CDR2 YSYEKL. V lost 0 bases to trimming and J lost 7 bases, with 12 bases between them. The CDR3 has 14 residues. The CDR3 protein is CASSQDHRDLGYTF. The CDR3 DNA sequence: TGCGCCAGCAGCCAAGATCACAGGGATCTTGGCTACACCTTC.

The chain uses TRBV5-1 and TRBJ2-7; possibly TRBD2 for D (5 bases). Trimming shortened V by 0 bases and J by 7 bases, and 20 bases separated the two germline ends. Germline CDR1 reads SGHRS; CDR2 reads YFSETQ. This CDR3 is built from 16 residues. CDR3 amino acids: CASSLASLPPRGEQYF. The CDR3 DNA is TGCGCCAGCAGCTTGGCCAGTCTTCCCCCTCGGGGTGAGCAGTACTTC.

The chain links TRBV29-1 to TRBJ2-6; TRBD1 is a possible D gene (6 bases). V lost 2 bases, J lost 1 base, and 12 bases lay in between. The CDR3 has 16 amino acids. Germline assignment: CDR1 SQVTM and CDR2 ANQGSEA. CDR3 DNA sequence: TGCAGCGTTGAAATGGGACAAGCATCTGGGGCCAACGTCCTGACTTTC. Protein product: CSVEMGQASGANVLTF.

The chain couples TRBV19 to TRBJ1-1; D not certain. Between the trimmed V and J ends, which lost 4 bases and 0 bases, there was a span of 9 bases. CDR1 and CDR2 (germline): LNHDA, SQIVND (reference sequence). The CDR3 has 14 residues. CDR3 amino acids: CASSKQNLNTEAFF. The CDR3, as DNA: TGTGCCAGTAGTAAACAGAATTTGAACACTGAAGCTTTCTTT.

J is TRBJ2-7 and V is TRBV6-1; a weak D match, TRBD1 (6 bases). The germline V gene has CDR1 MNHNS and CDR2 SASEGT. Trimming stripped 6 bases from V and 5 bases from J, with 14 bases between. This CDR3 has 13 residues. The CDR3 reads CASRPRGYNEQYF. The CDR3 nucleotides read TGTGCCAGCAGACCCAGGGGTTACAACGAGCAGTACTTC.

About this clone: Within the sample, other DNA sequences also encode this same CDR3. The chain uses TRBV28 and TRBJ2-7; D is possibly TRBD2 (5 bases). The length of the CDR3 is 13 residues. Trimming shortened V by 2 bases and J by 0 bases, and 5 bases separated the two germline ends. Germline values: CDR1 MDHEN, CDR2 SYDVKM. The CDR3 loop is CASSLAGSYEQYF. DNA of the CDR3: TGTGCCAGCAGTTTAGCGGGCTCCTACGAGCAGTACTTC.

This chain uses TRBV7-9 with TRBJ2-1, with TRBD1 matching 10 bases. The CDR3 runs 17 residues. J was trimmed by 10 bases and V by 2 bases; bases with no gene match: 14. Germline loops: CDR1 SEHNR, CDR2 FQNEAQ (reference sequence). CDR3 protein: CASSLMRDRGAYGEQFF. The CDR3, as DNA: TGTGCCAGCAGCTTAATGCGGGACAGGGGTGCCTATGGGGAGCAGTTCTTC.

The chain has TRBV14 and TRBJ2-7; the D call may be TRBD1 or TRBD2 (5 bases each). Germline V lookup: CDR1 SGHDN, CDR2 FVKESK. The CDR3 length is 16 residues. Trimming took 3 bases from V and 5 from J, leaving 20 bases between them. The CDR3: CASSQRLLGASNEQYF. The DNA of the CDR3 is TGTGCCAGCAGCCAGCGACTACTAGGGGCAAGCAACGAGCAGTACTTC. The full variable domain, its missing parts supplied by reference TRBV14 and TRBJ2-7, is EAGVTQFPSHSVIEKGQTVTLRCDPISGHDNLYWYRRVMGKEIKFLLHFVKESKQDESGMPNNRFLAERTGGTYSTLKVQPAELEDSGVYFCASSQRLLGASNEQYFGPGTRLTVT.

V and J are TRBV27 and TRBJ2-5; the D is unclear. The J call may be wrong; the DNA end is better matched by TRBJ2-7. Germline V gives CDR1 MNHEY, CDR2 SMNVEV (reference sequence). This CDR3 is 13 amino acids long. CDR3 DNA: TGTGCCAGCAGCCCCGGTGAGATTTACGAGCAGTACTTC. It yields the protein CASSPGEIYEQYF.

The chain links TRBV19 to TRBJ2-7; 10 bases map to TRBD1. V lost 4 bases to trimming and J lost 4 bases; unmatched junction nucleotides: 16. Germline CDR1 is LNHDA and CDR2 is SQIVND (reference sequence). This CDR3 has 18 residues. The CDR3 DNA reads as TGTGCCAGTAGTAGTGCCCCCCGACAGGGGGCTTTTTATTACGAGCAGTACTTC. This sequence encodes CASSSAPRQGAFYYEQYF. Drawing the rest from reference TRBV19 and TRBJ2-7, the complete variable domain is DGGITQSPKYLFRKEGQNVTLSCEQNLNHDAMYWYRQDPGQGLRLIYYSQIVNDFQKGDIAEGYSVSREKKESFPLTVTSAQKNPTAFYLCASSSAPRQGAFYYEQYFGPGTRLTVT.

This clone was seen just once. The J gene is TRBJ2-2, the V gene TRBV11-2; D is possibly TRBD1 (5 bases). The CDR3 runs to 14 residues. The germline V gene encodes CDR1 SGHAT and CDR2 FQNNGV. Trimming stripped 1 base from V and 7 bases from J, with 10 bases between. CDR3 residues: CASSLVGDVGELFF. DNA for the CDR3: TGTGCCAGCAGCTTAGTAGGGGATGTCGGGGAGCTGTTTTTT. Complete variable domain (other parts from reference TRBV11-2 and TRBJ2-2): EAGVAQSPRYKIIEKRQSVAFWCNPISGHATLYWYQQILGQGPKLLIQFQNNGVVDDSQLPKDRFSAERLKGVDSTLKIQPAKLEDSAVYLCASSLVGDVGELFFGEGSRLTVL.

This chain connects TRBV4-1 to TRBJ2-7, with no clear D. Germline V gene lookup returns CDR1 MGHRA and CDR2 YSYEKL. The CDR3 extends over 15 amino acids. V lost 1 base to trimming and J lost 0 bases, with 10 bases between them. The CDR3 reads CASSQGSLSSYEQYF. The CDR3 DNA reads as TGCGCCAGCAGCCAAGGCAGTCTCAGCTCCTACGAGCAGTACTTC.

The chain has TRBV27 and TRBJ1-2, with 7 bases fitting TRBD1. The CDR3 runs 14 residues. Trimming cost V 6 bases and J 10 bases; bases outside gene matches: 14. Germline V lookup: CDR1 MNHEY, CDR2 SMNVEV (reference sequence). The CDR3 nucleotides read TGTGCCAGCAGCCTGATCGGGACAGCGGGAAACTACACCTTC. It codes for CASSLIGTAGNYTF.

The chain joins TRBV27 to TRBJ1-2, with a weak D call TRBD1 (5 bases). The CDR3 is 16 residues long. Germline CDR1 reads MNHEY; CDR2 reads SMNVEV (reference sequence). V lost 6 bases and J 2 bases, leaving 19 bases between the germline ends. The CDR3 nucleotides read TGTGCCAGCAGCCACAAGGAAGTCGGACACAACTATGGCTACACCTTC. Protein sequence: CASSHKEVGHNYGYTF.

In DNA form, the CDR3 reads TGCGCCAGCAGCGCTCGGTTAGGGGAGGGCTACACCTTC. This sequence encodes CASSARLGEGYTF. V gene TRBV4-1 combines with J gene TRBJ1-2; a possible D gene is TRBD1 (5 bases). V was cut by 5 bases and J by 8 bases, with 15 bases left in between. CDR1 and CDR2 (germline): MGHRA, YSYEKL. The CDR3 loop spans 13 amino acids.